The 18 T cell receptor beta chains given below trace back to one sample, sequenced in a study of blood T cell repertoires in COVID-19. Produced via immunoSEQ multiplex PCR; TCRdb's table is partial and in-frame only. This sample has 250,000 to 300,000 clones, with approximately 88% found just once. The sequenced sample was peripheral blood. All receptors come from a woman aged 25-40 years who had recovered from COVID-19.

The chain uses TRBV27 and TRBJ2-7; D remains ambiguous. The CDR3 is 15 residues long. Trimming pared 2 bases from V and 3 bases from J, leaving 14 bases between. From germline, CDR1 is MNHEY and CDR2 SMNVEV (reference sequence). The CDR3 protein is CASSLKALIGYEQYF. The CDR3 DNA reads as TGTGCCAGCAGTTTAAAAGCCCTTATTGGCTACGAGCAGTACTTC.

This clone was seen a single time. The chain joins TRBV24-1 to TRBJ2-7, with TRBD1 matching over 8 bases. This CDR3 is 14 amino acids long. Germline loops: CDR1 KGHDR, CDR2 SFDVKD. V lost 7 bases, J lost 2 bases, and 6 bases stayed unmatched. CDR3 sequence (DNA): TGTGCCACCAGCCATGGACAGGGCGCCTACGAGCAGTACTTC. Amino acids: CATSHGQGAYEQYF.

This chain uses TRBV7-2 with TRBJ2-3, with 8 bases matching TRBD2. The trim removed 3 bases at V and 6 bases at J, leaving 5 bases unmatched. Germline CDR1 reads SGHTA; CDR2 reads FQGNSA. This CDR3 region has 14 residues. CDR3 DNA: TGTGCCAGCAGCTTTTCGGGGGGGCCCGATACGCAGTATTTT. Protein: CASSFSGGPDTQYF.

V usage is TRBV7-9 and J usage is TRBJ1-4, with D possibly being TRBD1 (5 bases). Germline lookup yields CDR1 SEHNR and CDR2 FQNEAQ (reference sequence). V was cut by 0 bases and J by 8 bases, with 13 bases left in between. There are 15 residues in the CDR3. The CDR3 region has the DNA TGTGCCAGCAGCTTAGCTCGCGGGGGTCGGGAAAAACTGTTTTTT. This translates into CASSLARGGREKLFF.

This chain connects TRBV3-1 (or the pseudogene TRBV3-2) to TRBJ2-3, with unresolved D. The germline V gene has CDR1 LGHDT and CDR2 YNNKEL (reference sequence). Trimming stripped 3 bases from V and 4 bases from J, with 8 bases between. The CDR3 extends over 13 amino acids. The CDR3, as DNA: TGTGCCAGCAGCCACTCCCGAGCAGATACGCAGTATTTT. It specifies CASSHSRADTQYF.

This clone was recorded only once. Other DNA sequences from this sample encode an identical CDR3 as well. This chain uses TRBV2 with TRBJ1-1; 9 nucleotides agree with TRBD1. Trimming at V came to 9 bases and at J to 5 bases, leaving 10 bases not matched to a gene. The CDR3 totals 14 residues. The germline CDR1 and CDR2 sequences are SNHLY and FYNNEI. As DNA, the CDR3 is TGTGCCAGTAGGTCGGGGACAGGGTCAACTGAAGCTTTCTTT. Translating gives CASRSGTGSTEAFF.

The chain joins TRBV7-3 to TRBJ2-1; 15 bases agree with TRBD2. Germline lookup yields CDR1 SGHTA and CDR2 FQGTGA. The CDR3 length is 16 residues. V lost 3 bases and J lost 6; bases outside the gene matches: 3. CDR3 DNA sequence: TGTGCCAGCAGCTTGAGGGGACTAGCGGGGGGCAATGAGCAGTTCTTC. Its protein product is CASSLRGLAGGNEQFF.

This clone was recorded only once. The chain uses TRBV9 and TRBJ1-4, with 8 nucleotides matching TRBD1. Trimming cost V 4 bases and J 8 bases; bases outside gene matches: 7. The germline V gene has CDR1 SGDLS and CDR2 YYNGEE. The CDR3 contains 14 residues. CDR3 in amino acids: CASSTWQGAEKLFF. The CDR3 bases are TGTGCCAGCAGCACCTGGCAGGGGGCCGAAAAACTGTTTTTT.

The V gene is TRBV7-2, the J gene TRBJ2-5, with 7 bases lining up with TRBD1. The CDR3 covers 15 residues. Trimming at V came to 5 bases and at J to 2 bases, leaving 8 bases not matched to a gene. The V gene's germline CDR1 is SGHTA and CDR2 FQGNSA. This CDR3 is CASSSIRDRQETQYF. The CDR3 DNA follows: TGTGCCAGCAGCAGCATCCGGGACAGACAAGAGACCCAGTACTTC.

This chain uses TRBV20-1 with TRBJ2-1; D is uncertain. The CDR3 sequence is 13 residues long. V gave up 3 bases and J gave up 5 bases, with 11 bases separating them. The germline V gene encodes CDR1 DFQATT and CDR2 SNEGSKA (reference sequence). CDR3 loop: CSASRQTNNEQFF. The CDR3, as DNA: TGCAGTGCTAGTCGCCAAACTAACAATGAGCAGTTCTTC.

This clone was found a few times. The CDR3 spells CSASTGSVTEAFF. The CDR3 DNA reads as TGCAGTGCTAGTACGGGGTCGGTCACTGAAGCTTTCTTT. This chain joins TRBV20-1 and TRBJ1-1, with unresolved D. V shed 3 bases and J shed 4 bases, with 12 bases lying between them. The germline V gene has CDR1 DFQATT and CDR2 SNEGSKA (reference sequence). This CDR3 comprises 13 residues.

The rearrangement uses TRBV5-4 and TRBJ1-2; 7 nucleotides agree with TRBD1. Per the germline V gene, CDR1 is SGHNT and CDR2 is YYREEE (reference sequence). CDR3 length: 16 amino acids. The V and J ends lost 4 bases and 3 bases, in that order; junction bases with no gene match: 12. The CDR3 region is CASSLRTGSFHYGYTF. DNA for the CDR3: TGTGCCAGCAGCCTCAGGACAGGTTCCTTTCACTATGGCTACACCTTC.

The chain has TRBV5-4 and TRBJ1-1; 7 bases are a match to TRBD1. CDR3 length: 12 residues. V was clipped by 1 base and J by 9 bases; unmatched bases: 3. CDR1 and CDR2 from the germline V gene are SGHNT and YYREEE (reference sequence). The CDR3 bases are TGTGCCAGCAGCTTGAAGGGGGCGCAAGCTTTCTTT. Protein: CASSLKGAQAFF.

This clone was counted only a few times. The J gene is TRBJ1-1, the V gene TRBV7-3, with D uncertain. This CDR3 region has 12 residues. From germline, CDR1 is SGHTA and CDR2 FQGTGA. V lost 2 bases to trimming and J lost 7 bases, with 8 bases between them. As DNA, the CDR3 is TGTGCCAGCAGCTTACGAGGAGGTGAAGCTTTCTTT. Translating it yields CASSLRGGEAFF.

The chain combines TRBV5-6 with TRBJ1-2; D remains ambiguous. Trimming removed 1 base from V and 9 bases from J, with 10 bases in between. There are 12 residues in the CDR3. CDR1 is SGHDT and CDR2 is YYEEEE in the germline V gene. The CDR3 spells CASSLYRDRYTF. CDR3 DNA: TGTGCCAGCAGCTTGTACCGGGATCGCTACACCTTC.

This clone was seen a single time. The rearrangement links TRBV7-9 to TRBJ1-4, with 8 bases fitting TRBD1. V shed 5 bases, J shed 8 bases, and the junction held 7 bases outside the gene matches. The CDR3 spans 14 residues. Germline assignment: CDR1 SEHNR and CDR2 FQNEAQ (reference sequence). CDR3 DNA: TGTGCCAGCAGCGATGGACAGGGCTCGGAAAAACTGTTTTTT. Translation: CASSDGQGSEKLFF. The full variable domain, completed using reference TRBV7-9 and TRBJ1-4, is DTGVSQNPRHKITKRGQNVTFRCDPISEHNRLYWYRQTLGQGPEFLTYFQNEAQLEKSRLLSDRFSAERPKGSFSTLEIQRTEQGDSAMYLCASSDGQGSEKLFFGSGTQLSVL.

This chain uses TRBV7-3 with TRBJ1-3, with D tentatively TRBD1 (5 bases). V was shortened by 3 bases and J by 4 bases, with 16 bases between the two germline ends. The CDR3 is made up of 16 amino acids. Germline lookup yields CDR1 SGHTA and CDR2 FQGTGA. The CDR3 spells CASSFSPQGTGNTIYF. The CDR3 coding sequence is TGTGCCAGCAGCTTCTCCCCGCAGGGTACAGGAAACACCATATATTTT.

The chain is built from TRBV4-2 and TRBJ1-5, with TRBD1 as a possible D gene (5 bases). This CDR3 comprises 14 residues. Germline lookup yields CDR1 LGHNA and CDR2 YNFKEQ. Trimming stripped 3 bases from V and 3 bases from J, with 9 bases between. The CDR3 nucleotides are TGTGCCAGCAGCCAGATAGGGGACAATCAGCCCCAGCATTTT. Amino acid sequence: CASSQIGDNQPQHF.